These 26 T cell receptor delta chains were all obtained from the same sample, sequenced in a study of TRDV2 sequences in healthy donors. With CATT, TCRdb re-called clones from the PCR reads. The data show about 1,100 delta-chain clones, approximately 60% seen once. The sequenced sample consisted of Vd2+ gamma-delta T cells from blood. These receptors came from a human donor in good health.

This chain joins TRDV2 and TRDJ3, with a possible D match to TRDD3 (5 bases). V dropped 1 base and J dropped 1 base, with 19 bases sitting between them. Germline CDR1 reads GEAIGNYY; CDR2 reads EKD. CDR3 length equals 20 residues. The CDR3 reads CACDTVVRGALSWDTRQMFF. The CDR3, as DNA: TGTGCCTGTGACACGGTAGTCAGGGGGGCTCTTTCCTGGGACACCCGACAGATGTTTTTC.

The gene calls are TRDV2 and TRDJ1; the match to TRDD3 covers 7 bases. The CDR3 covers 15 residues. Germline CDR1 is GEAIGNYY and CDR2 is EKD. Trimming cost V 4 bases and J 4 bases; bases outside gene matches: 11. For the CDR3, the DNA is TGTGCCTGTGAGAAGCTGGGGGCCCCTCGCGATAAACTCATCTTT. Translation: CACEKLGAPRDKLIF.

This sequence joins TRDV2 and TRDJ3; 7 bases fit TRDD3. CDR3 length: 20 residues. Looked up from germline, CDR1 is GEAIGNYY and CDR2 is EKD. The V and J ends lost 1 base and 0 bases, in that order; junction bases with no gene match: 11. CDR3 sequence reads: CACDTMGEGPSSWDTRQMFF. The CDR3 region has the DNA TGTGCCTGTGACACGATGGGGGAAGGCCCCAGCTCCTGGGACACCCGACAGATGTTTTTC.

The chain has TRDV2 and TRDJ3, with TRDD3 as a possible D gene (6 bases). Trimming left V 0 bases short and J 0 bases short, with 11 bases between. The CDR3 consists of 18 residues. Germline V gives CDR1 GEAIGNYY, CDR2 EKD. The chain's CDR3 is CACDTVLGNSWDTRQMFF. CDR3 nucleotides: TGTGCCTGTGACACCGTGCTGGGGAACTCCTGGGACACCCGACAGATGTTTTTC.

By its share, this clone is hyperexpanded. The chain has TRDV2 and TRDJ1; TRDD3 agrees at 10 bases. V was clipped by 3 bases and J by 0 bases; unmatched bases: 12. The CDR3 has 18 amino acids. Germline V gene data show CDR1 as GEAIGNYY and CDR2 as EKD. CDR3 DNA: TGTGCCTGTGACCCTATTTTACTGGGGGATGAAAACACCGATAAACTCATCTTT. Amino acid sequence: CACDPILLGDENTDKLIF.

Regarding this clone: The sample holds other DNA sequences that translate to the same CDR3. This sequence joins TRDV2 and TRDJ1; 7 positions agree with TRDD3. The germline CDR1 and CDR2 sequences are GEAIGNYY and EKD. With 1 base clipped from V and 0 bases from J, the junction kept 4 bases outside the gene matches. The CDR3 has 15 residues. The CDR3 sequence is CACDTLGVYTDKLIF. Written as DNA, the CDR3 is TGTGCCTGTGACACGCTGGGGGTTTACACCGATAAACTCATCTTT.

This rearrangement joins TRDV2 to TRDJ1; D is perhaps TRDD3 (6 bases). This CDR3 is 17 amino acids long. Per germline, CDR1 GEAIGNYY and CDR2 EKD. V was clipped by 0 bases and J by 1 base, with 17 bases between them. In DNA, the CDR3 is TGTGCCTGTGACACCGTGTACGGAGGTGGGGGCACCGATAAACTCATCTTT. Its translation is CACDTVYGGGGTDKLIF.

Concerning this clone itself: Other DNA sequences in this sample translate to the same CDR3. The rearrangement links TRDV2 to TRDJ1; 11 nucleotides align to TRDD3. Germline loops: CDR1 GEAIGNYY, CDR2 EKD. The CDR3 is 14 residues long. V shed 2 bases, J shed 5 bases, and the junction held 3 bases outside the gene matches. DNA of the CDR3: TGTGCCTGTGACAAGCTGGGGGATACTGATAAACTCATCTTT. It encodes CACDKLGDTDKLIF.

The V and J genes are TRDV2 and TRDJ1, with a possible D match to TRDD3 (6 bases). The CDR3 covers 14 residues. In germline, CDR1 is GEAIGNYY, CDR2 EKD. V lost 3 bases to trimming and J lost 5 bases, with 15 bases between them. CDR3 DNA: TGTGCCTGTGACGCTCTACTGGGAGGAGATAAACTCATCTTT. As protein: CACDALLGGDKLIF.

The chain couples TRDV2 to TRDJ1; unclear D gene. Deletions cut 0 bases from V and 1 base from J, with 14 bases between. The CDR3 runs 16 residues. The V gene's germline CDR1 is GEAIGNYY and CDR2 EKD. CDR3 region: CACDTVLRVSTDKLIF. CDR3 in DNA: TGTGCCTGTGACACCGTACTGCGGGTCAGCACCGATAAACTCATCTTT.

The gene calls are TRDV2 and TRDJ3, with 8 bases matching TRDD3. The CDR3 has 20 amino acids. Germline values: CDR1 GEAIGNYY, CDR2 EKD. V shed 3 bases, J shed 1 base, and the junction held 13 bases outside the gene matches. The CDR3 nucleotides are TGTGCCTGTGACTCCGTGGGGGATCCCGATCAGTCCTGGGACACCCGACAGATGTTTTTC. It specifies CACDSVGDPDQSWDTRQMFF.

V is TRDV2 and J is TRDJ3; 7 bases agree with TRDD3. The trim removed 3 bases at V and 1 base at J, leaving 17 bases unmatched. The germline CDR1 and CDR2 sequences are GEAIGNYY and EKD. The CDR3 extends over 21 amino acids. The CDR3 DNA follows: TGTGCCTGTGACCCCCTGAGTGGGGGACCCCAGAAATCCTGGGACACCCGACAGATGTTTTTC. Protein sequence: CACDPLSGGPQKSWDTRQMFF.

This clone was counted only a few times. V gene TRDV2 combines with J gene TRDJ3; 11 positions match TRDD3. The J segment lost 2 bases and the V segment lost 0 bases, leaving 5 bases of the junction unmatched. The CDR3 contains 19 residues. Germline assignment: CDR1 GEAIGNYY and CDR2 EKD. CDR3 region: CACDTVVLGDTWDTRQMFF. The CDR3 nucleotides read TGTGCCTGTGACACCGTCGTACTGGGGGATACCTGGGACACCCGACAGATGTTTTTC.

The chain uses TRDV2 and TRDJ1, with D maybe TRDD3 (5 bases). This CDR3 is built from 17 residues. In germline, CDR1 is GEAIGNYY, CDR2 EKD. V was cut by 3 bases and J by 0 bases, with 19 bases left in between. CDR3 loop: CACDPLLGVTNTDKLIF. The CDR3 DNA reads TGTGCCTGTGACCCCCTCCTGGGCGTAACTAACACCGATAAACTCATCTTT.

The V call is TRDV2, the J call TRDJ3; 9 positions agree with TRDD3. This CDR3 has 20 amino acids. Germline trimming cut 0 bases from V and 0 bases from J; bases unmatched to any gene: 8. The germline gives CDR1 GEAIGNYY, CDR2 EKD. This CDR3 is CACDTVGDKSGSWDTRQMFF. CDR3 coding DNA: TGTGCCTGTGACACCGTGGGGGATAAGAGTGGCTCCTGGGACACCCGACAGATGTTTTTC.

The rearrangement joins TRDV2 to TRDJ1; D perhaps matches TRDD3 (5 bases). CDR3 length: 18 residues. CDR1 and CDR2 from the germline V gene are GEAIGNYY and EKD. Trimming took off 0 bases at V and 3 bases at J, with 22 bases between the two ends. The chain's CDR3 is CACDTLSREVHTPDKLIF. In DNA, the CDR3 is TGTGCCTGTGACACCCTCTCCCGGGAAGTCCATACGCCCGATAAACTCATCTTT.

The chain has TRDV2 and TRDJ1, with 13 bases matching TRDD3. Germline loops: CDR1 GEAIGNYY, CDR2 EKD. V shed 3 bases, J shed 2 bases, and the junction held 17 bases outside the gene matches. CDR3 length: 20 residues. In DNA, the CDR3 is TGTGCCTGTGACCTCCTTACTGGGGGATACGTACCGGAGGAGACCGATAAACTCATCTTT. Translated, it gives CACDLLTGGYVPEETDKLIF.

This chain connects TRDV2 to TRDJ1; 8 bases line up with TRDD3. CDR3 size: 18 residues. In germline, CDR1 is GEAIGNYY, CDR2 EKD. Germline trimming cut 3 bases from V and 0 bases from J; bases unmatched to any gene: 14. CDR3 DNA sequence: TGTGCCTGTGACGGTTTACTGGGGGGCGAACCATACACCGATAAACTCATCTTT. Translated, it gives CACDGLLGGEPYTDKLIF.

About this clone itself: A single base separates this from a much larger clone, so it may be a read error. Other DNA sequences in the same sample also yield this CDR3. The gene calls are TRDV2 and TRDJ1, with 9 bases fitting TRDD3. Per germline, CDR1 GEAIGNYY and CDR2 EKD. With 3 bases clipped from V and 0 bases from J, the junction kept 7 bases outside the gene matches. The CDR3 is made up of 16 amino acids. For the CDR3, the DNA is TGTGCCTGTGACGTACTACTGGGGGACCACACCGATAAACTCATCTTT. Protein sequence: CACDVLLGDHTDKLIF.

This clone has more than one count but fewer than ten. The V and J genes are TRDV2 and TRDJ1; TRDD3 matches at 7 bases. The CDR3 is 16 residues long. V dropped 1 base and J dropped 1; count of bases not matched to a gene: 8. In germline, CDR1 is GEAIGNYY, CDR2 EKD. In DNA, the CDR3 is TGTGCCTGTGACACTTTAGGGGATAGGTTCACCGATAAACTCATCTTT. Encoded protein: CACDTLGDRFTDKLIF.

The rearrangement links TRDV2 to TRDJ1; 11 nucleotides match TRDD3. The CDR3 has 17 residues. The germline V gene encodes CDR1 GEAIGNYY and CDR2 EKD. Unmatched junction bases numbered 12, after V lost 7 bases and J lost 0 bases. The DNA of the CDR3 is TGTGCCTGCCGACATATTGGGGGATACGGTGACACCGATAAACTCATCTTT. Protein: CACRHIGGYGDTDKLIF.

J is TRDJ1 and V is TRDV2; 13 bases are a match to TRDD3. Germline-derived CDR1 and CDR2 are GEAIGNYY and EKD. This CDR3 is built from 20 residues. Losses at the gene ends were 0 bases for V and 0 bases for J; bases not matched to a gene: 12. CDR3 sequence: CACDTVGTGGYAPYTDKLIF. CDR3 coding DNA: TGTGCCTGTGACACCGTGGGTACTGGGGGATACGCGCCGTACACCGATAAACTCATCTTT.

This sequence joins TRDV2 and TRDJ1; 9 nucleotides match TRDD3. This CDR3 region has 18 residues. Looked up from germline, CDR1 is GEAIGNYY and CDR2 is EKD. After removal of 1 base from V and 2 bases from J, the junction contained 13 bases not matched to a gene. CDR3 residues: CACDTLLLGEVGTDKLIF. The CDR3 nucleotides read TGTGCCTGTGACACTCTACTACTGGGGGAGGTCGGGACCGATAAACTCATCTTT.

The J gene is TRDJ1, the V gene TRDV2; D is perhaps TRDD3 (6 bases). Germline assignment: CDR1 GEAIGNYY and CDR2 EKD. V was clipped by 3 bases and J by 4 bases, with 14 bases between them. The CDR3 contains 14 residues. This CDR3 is CACDPVGGHDKLIF. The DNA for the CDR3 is TGTGCCTGTGACCCTGTGGGGGGCCACGATAAACTCATCTTT.

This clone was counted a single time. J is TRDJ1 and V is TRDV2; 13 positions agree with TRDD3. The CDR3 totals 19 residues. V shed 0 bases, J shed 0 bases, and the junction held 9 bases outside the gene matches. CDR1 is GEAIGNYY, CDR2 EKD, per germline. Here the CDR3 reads CACDTVSYWGIRNTDKLIF. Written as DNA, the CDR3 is TGTGCCTGTGACACCGTATCCTACTGGGGGATACGTAACACCGATAAACTCATCTTT.

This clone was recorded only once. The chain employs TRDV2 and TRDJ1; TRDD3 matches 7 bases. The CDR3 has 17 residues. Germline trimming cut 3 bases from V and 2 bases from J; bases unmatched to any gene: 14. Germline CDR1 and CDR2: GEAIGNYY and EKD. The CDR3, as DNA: TGTGCCTGTGACCGACTGGGGCCCGTGTTATGGACCGATAAACTCATCTTT. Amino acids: CACDRLGPVLWTDKLIF.